Below, 15 T cell receptor beta chains from the same sample are listed, as sequenced in a study of blood T cell repertoires in COVID-19. Sequencing used immunoSEQ multiplex PCR; TCRdb keeps in-frame clones, though not all of them. The sample contains fewer than 700,000 clones, approximately 91% of which appear only once. Sequencing was done on a sample of peripheral blood. The receptors derive from a woman between 50 and 59 years old with COVID-19, enrolled during active disease.

The chain joins TRBV5-1 to TRBJ1-6; TRBD1 agrees at 7 bases. This CDR3 has 14 amino acids. Germline lookup yields CDR1 SGHRS and CDR2 YFSETQ. Trimming removed 4 bases from V and 10 bases from J; junction bases left unmatched: 8. The CDR3 DNA is TGCGCCAGCAGCCTACGGCAGGGGGAATCACCCCTCCACTTT. Amino acid sequence: CASSLRQGESPLHF.

This clone was counted only a few times. V gene TRBV19 combines with J gene TRBJ1-1, with 7 bases identical to TRBD1. The germline CDR1 and CDR2 sequences are LNHDA and SQIVND (reference sequence). The CDR3 runs to 14 residues. V shed 3 bases and J 5 bases; nucleotides not matched to a gene: 6. CDR3 nucleotide sequence: TGTGCCAGTAGTATTGAGGGGGCATGGACTGAAGCTTTCTTT. Its protein product is CASSIEGAWTEAFF.

The V gene is TRBV7-6, the J gene TRBJ1-1; D not resolved. Germline-derived CDR1 and CDR2 are SGHVS and FNYEAQ. With 2 bases removed from V and 0 bases from J, the gap between germline ends came to 7 bases. This CDR3 spans 14 amino acids. CDR3 DNA sequence: TGTGCCAGCAGCTTAAGAGGGATGAACACTGAAGCTTTCTTT. Translated, it gives CASSLRGMNTEAFF.

J is TRBJ2-3 and V is TRBV6-1; D perhaps matches TRBD2 (5 bases). The ends were cut back, 2 bases at V and 2 bases at J, with 20 bases in the middle. The CDR3 covers 18 residues. The germline V gene has CDR1 MNHNS and CDR2 SASEGT. For the CDR3, the DNA is TGTGCCAGCAGTGAACATTGGGTGGACTCTGAGAACACAGATACGCAGTATTTT. Residues: CASSEHWVDSENTDTQYF.

The chain uses TRBV25-1 and TRBJ1-6, with D possibly matching TRBD1 (6 bases). The CDR3 covers 14 residues. CDR1 and CDR2 from the germline V gene are MGHDK and SYGVNS. V was cut by 8 bases and J by 7 bases, with 15 bases left in between. As DNA, the CDR3 is TGTGCCAGCTCCCTGGACAGCTTCAATTCACCCCTCCACTTT. Its translation is CASSLDSFNSPLHF. The complete variable domain, with remaining parts taken from reference TRBV25-1 and TRBJ1-6, reads EADIYQTPRYLVIGTGKKITLECSQTMGHDKMYWYQQDPGMELHLIHYSYGVNSTEKGDLSSESTVSRIRTEHFPLTLESARPSHTSQYLCASSLDSFNSPLHFGNGTRLTVT.

The V and J genes are TRBV9 and TRBJ1-2; 7 bases are shared with TRBD1. Germline V gives CDR1 SGDLS, CDR2 YYNGEE. The CDR3 extends over 17 amino acids. J gave up 8 bases and V 3 bases, and 19 bases lay outside the gene matches. The CDR3 DNA sequence: TGTGCCAGCAGCGCTTCCTCCCGGGCCCCCAGGGGGGAGGGCTACACCTTC. Protein: CASSASSRAPRGEGYTF.

The chain has TRBV2 and TRBJ1-4, with D tentatively TRBD1 (6 bases). The V gene lost 8 bases and the J gene lost 4 bases, with 14 bases spanning the gap. CDR1 and CDR2 (germline): SNHLY, FYNNEI. CDR3 size: 14 residues. The CDR3: CASSRSRGNEKLFF. In DNA, the CDR3 is TGTGCCAGCTCCCGAAGCAGGGGTAATGAAAAACTGTTTTTT.

This clone occurred once. V and J are TRBV2 and TRBJ1-2, with D hard to call. This CDR3 is 13 amino acids long. Germline V gene sequence: CDR1 SNHLY, CDR2 FYNNEI. Trimming left V 5 bases short and J 3 bases short, with 10 bases between. CDR3 in amino acids: CASSTERDYGYTF. CDR3 coding DNA: TGTGCCAGCAGTACTGAGCGAGACTATGGCTACACCTTC.

In its sample, this clone was seen once. The chain combines TRBV27 with TRBJ1-6; D not certain. Germline CDR1 reads MNHEY; CDR2 reads SMNVEV (reference sequence). V lost 4 bases and J 9 bases, leaving 13 bases between the germline ends. The length of the CDR3 is 14 residues. The CDR3 sequence: CASSSPYSSSPLHF. In DNA form, the CDR3 reads TGTGCCAGCAGTTCCCCGTACAGCAGTTCACCCCTCCACTTT.

The chain is built from TRBV19 and TRBJ1-1, with 11 bases that match TRBD1. V lost 8 bases and J lost 7; bases outside the gene matches: 6. The CDR3 consists of 13 residues. CDR1 is LNHDA and CDR2 is SQIVND in the germline V gene (reference sequence). CDR3 loop: CASRWTGGFEAFF. The CDR3 DNA is TGTGCCAGTCGATGGACAGGGGGCTTTGAAGCTTTCTTT.

This chain links TRBV29-1 with TRBJ2-5; 8 positions agree with TRBD2. Germline values: CDR1 SQVTM, CDR2 ANQGSEA. The CDR3 spans 13 residues. The V and J ends lost 6 bases and 3 bases, in that order; junction bases with no gene match: 6. The CDR3 DNA reads TGCAGCGTCGATCGAGCGGGGGAAGAGACCCAGTACTTC. It encodes CSVDRAGEETQYF.

The chain combines TRBV4-2 with TRBJ2-7; a possible D gene is TRBD1 (6 bases). Deletions cut 0 bases from V and 2 bases from J, with 14 bases between. Germline V gene data show CDR1 as LGHNA and CDR2 as YNFKEQ. This CDR3 region has 16 residues. CDR3 bases: TGTGCCAGCAGCCAAGAGTTGGGGGCGCGGGCCTACGAGCAGTACTTC. Residues: CASSQELGARAYEQYF.

The J gene is TRBJ2-7, the V gene TRBV5-4; 9 bases match TRBD2. Unmatched junction bases numbered 5, after V lost 0 bases and J lost 1 base. This CDR3 has 16 residues. The germline V gene has CDR1 SGHNT and CDR2 YYREEE (reference sequence). CDR3 sequence reads: CASSLDSGGLSYEQYF. For the CDR3, the DNA is TGTGCCAGCAGCTTGGATAGCGGGGGCCTTTCCTACGAGCAGTACTTC.

The chain joins TRBV27 to TRBJ1-2; 11 bases align to TRBD1. Germline values: CDR1 MNHEY, CDR2 SMNVEV (reference sequence). This CDR3 comprises 15 residues. V trimming: 5 bases; J trimming: 4 bases; junction bases outside the gene matches: 6. The chain's CDR3 is CASSVGQGVGYGYTF. CDR3 bases: TGTGCCAGCAGTGTGGGACAGGGGGTGGGCTATGGCTACACCTTC.

The J gene is TRBJ2-1, the V gene TRBV5-1; 8 bases line up with TRBD1. CDR1 SGHRS and CDR2 YFSETQ come from the germline V gene. The CDR3 has 12 amino acids. V trimming: 4 bases; J trimming: 10 bases; junction bases outside the gene matches: 4. CDR3 sequence: CASSDRGVEQFF. CDR3 DNA sequence: TGCGCCAGCAGCGACAGGGGTGTCGAGCAGTTCTTC.